A selection of T cell receptor beta chains follows, all from one sample in a study of shared clonotypes between healthy human individuals. Sequencing was performed with immunoSEQ multiplex PCR; in TCRdb, only in-frame clones are kept and a portion is missing. The table includes approximately 460,000 clones, approximately 80% detected once. Sequenced input: PBMCs. All receptors come from a woman aged 35 to 49 in good health. Some clones in this sample may be carry-over from other donors' samples. Both conserved end residues are part of each CDR3. The D gene is left open where the match is weak. Size is omitted from some rows. Given values are once, few, many or a class for expanded clones.

>TRBJ2-7|-|TRBD2|TRBV28
CASSLGLAGLKGEQYF
TGTGCCAGCAGTTTAGGACTAGCGGGACTCAAAGGCGAGCAGTACTTC
>TRBJ1-2|-|-|TRBV6-4
CASSDSRVYTF
TGTGCCAGCAGTGACAGCAGAGTCTACACCTTC
>TRBJ1-1|few|-|TRBV9
CASSASVVGTEAFF
TGTGCCAGCAGCGCTTCAGTGGTGGGCACTGAAGCTTTCTTT
>TRBJ1-2|-|-|TRBV19
CASSMSVSNNYGYTF
TGTGCCAGTAGTATGTCGGTCAGTAATAACTATGGCTACACCTTC
>TRBJ2-3|-|-|TRBV5-1
CASSLDSSTDTQYF
TGCGCCAGCAGCTTAGACAGTAGCACAGATACGCAGTATTTT
>TRBJ2-3|-|TRBD2|TRBV9
CASSVGQRDTDTQYF
TGTGCCAGCAGCGTAGGGCAGCGGGACACAGATACGCAGTATTTT
>TRBJ2-7|few|-|TRBV29-1
CSVEEQGGYEQYF
TGCAGCGTTGAAGAACAGGGAGGCTACGAGCAGTACTTC
>TRBJ2-7|-|TRBD1|TRBV25-1
CASTGQSGGYEQYF
TGTGCCAGCACGGGACAGTCCGGTGGCTACGAGCAGTACTTT
>TRBJ2-1|-|-|TRBV4-2
CASSQDSRLGEQFF
TGTGCCAGCAGCCAAGATTCCCGCTTGGGAGAGCAGTTCTTC
>TRBJ2-5|-|TRBD2|TRBV7-7
CASSLAGGRETQYF
TGTGCTAGCAGCTTAGCAGGCGGGAGGGAGACCCAGTACTTC
>TRBJ1-2|-|TRBD1|TRBV28
CASSPLDRVRGYTF
TGTGCCAGCAGTCCTTTAGACAGGGTTCGTGGCTACACCTTC
>TRBJ2-2|-|TRBD2|TRBV29-1
CSVRTSGRETGELFF
TGCAGCGTCCGCACTAGCGGGAGGGAAACCGGGGAGCTGTTTTTT
>TRBJ1-5|-|TRBD1|TRBV30
CAWGQGARSNQPQHF
TGTGCCTGGGGACAGGGGGCTAGGAGCAATCAGCCCCAGCATTTT
>TRBJ2-3|-|-|TRBV28
CASIGFSGEYTQYF
TGTGCCAGCATAGGATTTAGCGGAGAGTATACGCAGTATTTT
>TRBJ2-7|-|TRBD2|TRBV5-4
CASSLVGASGSYEQYF
TGTGCCAGCAGCTTGGTCGGGGCTAGCGGGAGCTACGAGCAGTACTTC
>TRBJ1-2|once|TRBD1|TRBV28
CASTLGGTGDLIWYGYTF
TGTGCCAGCACCCTCGGGGGGACAGGGGACTTAATTTGGTATGGCTACACCTTC
>TRBJ2-7|-|-|TRBV5-1
CASSSEVSSSYEQYF
TGCGCCAGCAGTTCTGAAGTTTCCAGCTCCTACGAGCAGTACTTC
>TRBJ2-5|few|TRBD2|TRBV28
CASSLGTSGQETQYF
TGTGCCAGCAGTTTGGGGACTAGCGGACAAGAGACCCAGTACTTC
>TRBJ2-3|-|TRBD1|TRBV6-5
CASSDRATDTQYF
TGTGCCAGCAGTGACAGGGCCACAGATACGCAGTATTTT
>TRBJ1-5|many|-|TRBV19
CASSMGFGNQPQHF
TGTGCCAGTAGTATGGGGTTTGGGAATCAGCCCCAGCATTTT
>TRBJ2-1|-|-|TRBV5-1
CASSLDDSNYYNEQFF
TGCGCCAGCAGCTTGGATGACTCTAACTATTACAATGAGCAGTTCTTC